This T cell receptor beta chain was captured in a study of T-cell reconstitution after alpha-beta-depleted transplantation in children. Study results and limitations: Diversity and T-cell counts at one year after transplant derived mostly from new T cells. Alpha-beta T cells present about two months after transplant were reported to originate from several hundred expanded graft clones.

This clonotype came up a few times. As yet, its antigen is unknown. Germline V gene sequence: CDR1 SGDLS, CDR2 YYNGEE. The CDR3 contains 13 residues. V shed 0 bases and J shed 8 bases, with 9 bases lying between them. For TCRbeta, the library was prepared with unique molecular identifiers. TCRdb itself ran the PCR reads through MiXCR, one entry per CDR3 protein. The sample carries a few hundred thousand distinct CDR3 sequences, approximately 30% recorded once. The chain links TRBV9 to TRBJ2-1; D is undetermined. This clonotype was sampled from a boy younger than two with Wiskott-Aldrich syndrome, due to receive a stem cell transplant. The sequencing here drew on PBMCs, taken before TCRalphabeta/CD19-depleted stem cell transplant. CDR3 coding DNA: TGTGCCAGCAGCGTAGGAAACGACGATGAGCAGTTCTTC. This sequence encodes CASSVGNDDEQFF.